This T cell receptor (beta chain) was profiled in a study of blood T cells in healthy people across ages. Study results and caveats: In older individuals, TCR beta diversity per million T cells was lower, falling roughly linearly with age. CMV infection status of these donors was not known.

Regarding this clonotype: Its antigen is not identified.

CDR3 length: 12 residues. Germline V CDR1 and CDR2: SEHNR, FQNEAQ (reference sequence). The second PCR ran about 6 to 12 cycles with a sample-barcoded 5' primer and J-beta primers. Each cDNA molecule was tagged by a template-switch adaptor with 12 random nucleotides. MiXCR was run by TCRdb on the 5' RACE reads, yielding one entry per CDR3 protein. The table shows about 1.4 million distinct CDR3 sequences, with around 59% occurring only once. Sequenced material: blood. The chain couples TRBV7-9 to TRBJ2-5; D ambiguous. The closer fit of TRBJ2-7 to the DNA end suggests the J call may be wrong. The receptor's source is a man younger than 35 in good health. The DNA for the CDR3 is TGTGCCAGCAGCTTAGTAAACACCGAGCAGTACTTC. This codes for CASSLVNTEQYF.